The 8 T cell receptor beta chains below all came from one sample that was sequenced in a study of T cell responses to AZD1222 COVID-19 vaccine. Sequencing used immunoSEQ multiplex PCR; TCRdb keeps in-frame clones, though not all of them. The profile shows 100,000 to 150,000 clones, 75% to 95% of them singletons. The sample was peripheral blood, taken 28 days after the second AZD1222 dose. The receptors come from an adult who received the AZD1222 COVID-19 vaccine.

The chain recombines TRBV19 with TRBJ2-3; 7 bases agree with TRBD2. CDR1 LNHDA and CDR2 SQIVND come from the germline V gene (reference sequence). The J segment lost 1 base and the V segment lost 5 bases, leaving 0 bases of the junction unmatched. This CDR3 region has 13 residues. CDR3 sequence: CASSLAGTDTQYF. CDR3 bases: TGTGCCAGTAGTCTAGCGGGCACAGATACGCAGTATTTT.

V is TRBV13 and J is TRBJ1-2, with no clear D. The germline V gene encodes CDR1 PRHDT and CDR2 FYEKMQ (reference sequence). The CDR3 extends over 15 amino acids. Trimming pared 4 bases from V and 6 bases from J, leaving 18 bases between. CDR3 DNA: TGTGCCAGCAGCTCGGGTGGTGTCGTTAAAAATGGCTACACCTTC. Its protein product is CASSSGGVVKNGYTF.

This clone was observed a few times. The chain combines TRBV6-5 with TRBJ1-2; 8 nucleotides agree with TRBD1. This CDR3 spans 12 amino acids. After removal of 6 bases from V and 7 bases from J, the junction contained 4 bases not matched to a gene. Germline V CDR1 and CDR2: MNHEY, SVGAGI. The CDR3 loop is CASSGQGRGYTF. The DNA of the CDR3 is TGTGCCAGCAGCGGACAGGGACGTGGCTACACCTTC.

The rearrangement uses TRBV10-3 and TRBJ1-1; no definite D call. Trimming removed 6 bases from V and 6 bases from J, with 14 bases in between. The CDR3 has 13 amino acids. Germline CDR1 is ENHRY and CDR2 is SYGVKD. The CDR3 sequence: CAIRVSEWAEAFF. The CDR3 DNA follows: TGTGCCATCAGAGTCTCAGAGTGGGCTGAAGCTTTCTTT.

The chain is built from TRBV21-1 and TRBJ2-7; the D call in the table, TRBD1, was not verified against the DNA. TRBV21-1 is tagged as a pseudogene. CDR3 size: 12 residues. In nucleotides, the CDR3 is TGTGCCAGCAGCAGGGACAGCCTCAAGGTCCTCGTC. It specifies CASSRDSLKVLV.

The chain couples TRBV10-3 to TRBJ2-7; 9 nucleotides agree with TRBD1. This CDR3 comprises 13 residues. Germline lookup yields CDR1 ENHRY and CDR2 SYGVKD. V shed 7 bases and J 6 bases; nucleotides not matched to a gene: 7. CDR3 residues: CAITPDRGGEQYF. CDR3 sequence (DNA): TGTGCCATCACCCCCGACAGGGGGGGCGAGCAGTACTTC.

The chain couples TRBV7-8 to TRBJ1-1; TRBD1 might be the D (5 bases). Trimming shortened V by 1 base and J by 5 bases, and 14 bases separated the two germline ends. The CDR3 extends over 15 amino acids. The germline gives CDR1 SGHVS, CDR2 FQNEAQ. CDR3 region: CASSLVGGVGTEAFF. CDR3 bases: TGTGCCAGCAGCTTAGTTGGAGGGGTTGGGACTGAAGCTTTCTTT.

J is TRBJ2-2 and V is TRBV30; no clear D gene. The V and J ends lost 0 bases and 5 bases respectively, with 10 bases between them. CDR3 length: 14 amino acids. The germline CDR1 and CDR2 sequences are GTSNPN and SVGIG (reference sequence). The CDR3 coding sequence is TGTGCCTGGAGTGTACCTTGGGAAACCGGGGAGCTGTTTTTT. It is translated as CAWSVPWETGELFF.